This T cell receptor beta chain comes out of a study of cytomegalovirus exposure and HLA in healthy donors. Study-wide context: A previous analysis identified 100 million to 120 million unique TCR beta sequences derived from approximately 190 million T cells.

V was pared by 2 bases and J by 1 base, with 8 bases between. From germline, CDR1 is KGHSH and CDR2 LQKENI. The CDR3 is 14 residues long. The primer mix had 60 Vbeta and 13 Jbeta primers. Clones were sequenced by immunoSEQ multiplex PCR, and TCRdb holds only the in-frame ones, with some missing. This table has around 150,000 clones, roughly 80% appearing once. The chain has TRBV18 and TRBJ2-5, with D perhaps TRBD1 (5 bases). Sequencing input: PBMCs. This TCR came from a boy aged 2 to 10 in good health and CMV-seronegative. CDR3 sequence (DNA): TGTGCCAGCTCACCAATGACAGCCCAAGAGACCCAGTACTTC. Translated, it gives CASSPMTAQETQYF.